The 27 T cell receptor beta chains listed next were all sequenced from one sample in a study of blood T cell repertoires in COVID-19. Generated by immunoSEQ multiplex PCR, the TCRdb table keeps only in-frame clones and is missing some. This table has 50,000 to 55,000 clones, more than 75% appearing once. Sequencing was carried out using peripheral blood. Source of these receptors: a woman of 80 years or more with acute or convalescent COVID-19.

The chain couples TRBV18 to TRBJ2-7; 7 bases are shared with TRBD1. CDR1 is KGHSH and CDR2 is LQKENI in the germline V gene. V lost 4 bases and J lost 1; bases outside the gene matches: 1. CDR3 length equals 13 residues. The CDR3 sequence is CASSLGQSYEQYF. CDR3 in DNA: TGTGCCAGCTCACTGGGACAGTCCTACGAGCAGTACTTC.

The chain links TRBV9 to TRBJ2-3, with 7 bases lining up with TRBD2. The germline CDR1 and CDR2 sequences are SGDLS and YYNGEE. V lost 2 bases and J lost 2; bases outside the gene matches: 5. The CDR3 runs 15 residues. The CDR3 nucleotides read TGTGCCAGCAGCGTCGCTAGCGGAACCACAGATACGCAGTATTTT. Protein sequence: CASSVASGTTDTQYF. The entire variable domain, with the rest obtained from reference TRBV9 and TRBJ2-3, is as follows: DSGVTQTPKHLITATGQRVTLRCSPRSGDLSVYWYQQSLDQGLQFLIQYYNGEERAKGNILERFSAQQFPDLHSELNLSSLELGDSALYFCASSVASGTTDTQYFGPGTRLTVL.

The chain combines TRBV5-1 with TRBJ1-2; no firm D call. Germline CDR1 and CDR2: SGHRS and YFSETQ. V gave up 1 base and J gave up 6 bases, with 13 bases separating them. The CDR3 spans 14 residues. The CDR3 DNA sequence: TGCGCCAGCAGCTTGATGTCAGACAAAGATGGCTACACCTTC. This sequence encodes CASSLMSDKDGYTF.

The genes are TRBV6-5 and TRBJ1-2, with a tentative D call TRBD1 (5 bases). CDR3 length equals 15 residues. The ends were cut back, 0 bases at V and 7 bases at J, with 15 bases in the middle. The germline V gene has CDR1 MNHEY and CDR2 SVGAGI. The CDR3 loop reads CASSYSGGPVFGYTF. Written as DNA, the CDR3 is TGTGCCAGCAGTTACTCGGGGGGTCCAGTGTTTGGCTACACCTTC.

In DNA, the CDR3 is TGTGCCAGCAGTACGGAAGGGGGACAGCCCCAGCATTTT. Translation: CASSTEGGQPQHF. The chain uses TRBV6-4 and TRBJ1-5; tentative D call: TRBD1 (6 bases). The CDR3 sequence is 13 residues long. Trimming took 5 bases from V and 7 from J, leaving 12 bases between them. Germline CDR1 MRHNA, CDR2 SNTAGT.

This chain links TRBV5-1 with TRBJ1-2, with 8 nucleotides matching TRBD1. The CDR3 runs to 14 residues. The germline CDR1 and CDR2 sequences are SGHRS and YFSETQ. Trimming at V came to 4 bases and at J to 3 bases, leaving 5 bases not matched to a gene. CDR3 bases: TGCGCCAGCAGCGCCGGGACAGGAGACTATGGCTACACCTTC. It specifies CASSAGTGDYGYTF.

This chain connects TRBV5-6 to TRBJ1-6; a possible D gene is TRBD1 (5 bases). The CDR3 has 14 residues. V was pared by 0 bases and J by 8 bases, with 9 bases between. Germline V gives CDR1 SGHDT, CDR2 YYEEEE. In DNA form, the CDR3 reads TGTGCCAGCAGCTTGGTGCAGGGATATTCACCCCTCCACTTT. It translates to CASSLVQGYSPLHF.

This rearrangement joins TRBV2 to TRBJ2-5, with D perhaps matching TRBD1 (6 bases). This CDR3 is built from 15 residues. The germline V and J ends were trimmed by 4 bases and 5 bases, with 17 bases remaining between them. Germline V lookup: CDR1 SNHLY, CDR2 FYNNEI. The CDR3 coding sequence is TGTGCCAGCAGTGCACAGGGTTACAGGTCTGAGACCCAGTACTTC. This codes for CASSAQGYRSETQYF.

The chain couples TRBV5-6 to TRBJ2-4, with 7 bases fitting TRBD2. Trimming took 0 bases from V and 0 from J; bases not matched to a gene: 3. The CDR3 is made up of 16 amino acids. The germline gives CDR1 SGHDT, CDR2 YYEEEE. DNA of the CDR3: TGTGCCAGCAGCTTGGGAGCGGGGATAGCCAAAAACATTCAGTACTTC. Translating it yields CASSLGAGIAKNIQYF.

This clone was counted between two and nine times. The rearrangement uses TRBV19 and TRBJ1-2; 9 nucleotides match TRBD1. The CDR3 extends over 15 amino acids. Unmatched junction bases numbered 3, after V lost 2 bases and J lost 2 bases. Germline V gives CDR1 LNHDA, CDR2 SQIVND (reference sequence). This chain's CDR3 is CASSINGQGNYGYTF. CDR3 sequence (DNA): TGTGCCAGTAGTATAAACGGACAGGGGAACTATGGCTACACCTTC.

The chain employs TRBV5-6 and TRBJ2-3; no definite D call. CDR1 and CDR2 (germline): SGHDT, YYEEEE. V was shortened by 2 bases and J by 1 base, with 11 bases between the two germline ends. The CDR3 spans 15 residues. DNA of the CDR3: TGTGCCAGCAGCTTCGGTCCCAAAGGCACAGATACGCAGTATTTT. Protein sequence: CASSFGPKGTDTQYF.

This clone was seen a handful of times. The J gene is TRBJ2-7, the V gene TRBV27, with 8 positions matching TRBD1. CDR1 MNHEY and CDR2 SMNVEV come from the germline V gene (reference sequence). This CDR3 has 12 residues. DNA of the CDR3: TGTGCAAAGGGGGACAGGCCCTACGAGCAGTACTTC. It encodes CAKGDRPYEQYF.

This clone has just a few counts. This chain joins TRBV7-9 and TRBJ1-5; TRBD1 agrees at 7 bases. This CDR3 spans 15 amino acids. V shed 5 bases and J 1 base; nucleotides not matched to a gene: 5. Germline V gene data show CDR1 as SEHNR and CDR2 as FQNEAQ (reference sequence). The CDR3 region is CASSPSTGSNQPQHF. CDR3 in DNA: TGTGCCAGCAGCCCTTCGACAGGGAGCAATCAGCCCCAGCATTTT. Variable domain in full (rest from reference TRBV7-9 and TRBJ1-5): DTGVSQNPRHKITKRGQNVTFRCDPISEHNRLYWYRQTLGQGPEFLTYFQNEAQLEKSRLLSDRFSAERPKGSFSTLEIQRTEQGDSAMYLCASSPSTGSNQPQHFGDGTRLSIL.

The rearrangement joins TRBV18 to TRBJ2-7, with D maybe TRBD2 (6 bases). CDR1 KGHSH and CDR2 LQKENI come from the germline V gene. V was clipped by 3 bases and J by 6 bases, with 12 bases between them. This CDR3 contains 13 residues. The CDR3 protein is CASSPKTSGEQYV. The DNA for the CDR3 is TGTGCCAGCTCACCCAAGACTAGTGGCGAGCAGTACGTC.

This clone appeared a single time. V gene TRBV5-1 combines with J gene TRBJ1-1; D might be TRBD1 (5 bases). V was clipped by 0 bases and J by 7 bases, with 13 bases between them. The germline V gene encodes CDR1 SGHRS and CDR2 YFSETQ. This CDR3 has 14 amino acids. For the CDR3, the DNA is TGCGCCAGCAGCTTGGAAGGAGGGGAGGGTGAAGCTTTCTTT. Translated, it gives CASSLEGGEGEAFF.

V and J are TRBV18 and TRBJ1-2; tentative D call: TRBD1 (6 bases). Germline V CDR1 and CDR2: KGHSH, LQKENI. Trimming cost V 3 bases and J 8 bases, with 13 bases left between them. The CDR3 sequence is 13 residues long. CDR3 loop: CASSPNRDSGYTF. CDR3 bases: TGTGCCAGCTCACCCAACAGGGATTCCGGCTACACCTTC. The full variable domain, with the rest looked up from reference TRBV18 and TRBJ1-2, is NAGVMQNPRHLVRRRGQEARLRCSPMKGHSHVYWYRQLPEEGLKFMVYLQKENIIDESGMPKERFSAEFPKEGPSILRIQQVVRGDSAAYFCASSPNRDSGYTFGSGTRLTVV.

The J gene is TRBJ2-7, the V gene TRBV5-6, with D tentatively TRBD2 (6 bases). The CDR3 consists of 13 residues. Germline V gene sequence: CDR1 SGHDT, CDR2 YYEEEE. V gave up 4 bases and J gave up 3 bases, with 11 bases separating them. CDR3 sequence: CASSRDWNYEQYF. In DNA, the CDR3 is TGTGCCAGCAGCCGGGACTGGAACTACGAGCAGTACTTC.

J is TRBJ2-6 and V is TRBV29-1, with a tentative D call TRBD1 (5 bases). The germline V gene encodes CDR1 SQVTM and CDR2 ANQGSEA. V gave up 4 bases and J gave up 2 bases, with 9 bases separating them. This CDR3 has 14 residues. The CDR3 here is CSVVSGTGANVLTF. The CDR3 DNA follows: TGCAGCGTTGTGTCAGGGACTGGGGCCAACGTCCTGACTTTC. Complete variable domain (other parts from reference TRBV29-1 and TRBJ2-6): SAVISQKPSRDICQRGTSLTIQCQVDSQVTMMFWYRQQPGQSLTLIATANQGSEATYESGFVIDKFPISRPNLTFSTLTVSNMSPEDSSIYLCSVVSGTGANVLTFGAGSRLTVL.

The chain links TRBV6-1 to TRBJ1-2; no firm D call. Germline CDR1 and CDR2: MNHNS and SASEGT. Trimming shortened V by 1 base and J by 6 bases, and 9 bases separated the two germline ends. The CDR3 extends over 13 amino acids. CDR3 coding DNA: TGTGCCAGCAGTGAAGGTGGCGAGGATGGCTACACCTTC. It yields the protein CASSEGGEDGYTF.

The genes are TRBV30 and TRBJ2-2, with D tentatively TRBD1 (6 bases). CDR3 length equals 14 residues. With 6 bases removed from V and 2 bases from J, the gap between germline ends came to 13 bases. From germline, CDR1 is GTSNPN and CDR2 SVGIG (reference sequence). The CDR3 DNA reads TGTGCCTGTCAAAGGACAGTTAACACCGGGGAGCTGTTTTTT. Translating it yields CACQRTVNTGELFF.

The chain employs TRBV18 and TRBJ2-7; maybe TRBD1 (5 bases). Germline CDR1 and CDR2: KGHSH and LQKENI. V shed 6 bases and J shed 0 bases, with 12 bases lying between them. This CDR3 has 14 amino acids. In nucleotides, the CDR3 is TGTGCCAGCTCCCCCAGCAGGGCCTCCTACGAGCAGTACTTC. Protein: CASSPSRASYEQYF.

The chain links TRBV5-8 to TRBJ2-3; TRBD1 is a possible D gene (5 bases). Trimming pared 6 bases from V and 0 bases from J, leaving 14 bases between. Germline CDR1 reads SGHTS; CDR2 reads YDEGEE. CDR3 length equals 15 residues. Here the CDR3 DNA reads TGTGCCAGCACCCTAGGGGTGGGAAGCACAGATACGCAGTATTTT. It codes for CASTLGVGSTDTQYF.

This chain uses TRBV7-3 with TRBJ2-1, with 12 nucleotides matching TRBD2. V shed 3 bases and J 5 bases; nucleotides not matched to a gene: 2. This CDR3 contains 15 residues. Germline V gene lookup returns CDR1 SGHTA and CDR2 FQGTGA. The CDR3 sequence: CASSFLAGGNNEQFF. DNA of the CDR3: TGTGCCAGCAGCTTTCTAGCGGGAGGGAACAATGAGCAGTTCTTC.

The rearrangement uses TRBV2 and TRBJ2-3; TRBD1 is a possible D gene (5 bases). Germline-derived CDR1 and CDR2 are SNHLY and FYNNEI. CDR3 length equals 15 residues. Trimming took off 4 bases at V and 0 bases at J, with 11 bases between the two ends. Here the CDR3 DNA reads TGTGCCAGCAGTGGACAGTCTTCCAGCACAGATACGCAGTATTTT. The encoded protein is CASSGQSSSTDTQYF.

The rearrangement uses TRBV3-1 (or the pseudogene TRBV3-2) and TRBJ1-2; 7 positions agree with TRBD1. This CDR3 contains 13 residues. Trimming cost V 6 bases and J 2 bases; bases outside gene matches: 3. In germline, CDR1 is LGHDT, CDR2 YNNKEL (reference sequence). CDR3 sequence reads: CASSQQGNYGYTF. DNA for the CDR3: TGTGCCAGCAGTCAACAGGGGAACTATGGCTACACCTTC.

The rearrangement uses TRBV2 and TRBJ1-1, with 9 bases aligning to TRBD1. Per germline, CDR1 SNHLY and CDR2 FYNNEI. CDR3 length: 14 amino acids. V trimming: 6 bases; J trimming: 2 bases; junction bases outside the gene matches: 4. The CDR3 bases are TGTGCCAGCAGCGGGGACAGGGTCAACACTGAAGCTTTCTTT. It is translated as CASSGDRVNTEAFF. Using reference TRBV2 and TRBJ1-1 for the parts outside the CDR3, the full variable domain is EPEVTQTPSHQVTQMGQEVILRCVPISNHLYFYWYRQILGQKVEFLVSFYNNEISEKSEIFDDQFSVERPDGSNFTLKIRSTKLEDSAMYFCASSGDRVNTEAFFGQGTRLTVV.

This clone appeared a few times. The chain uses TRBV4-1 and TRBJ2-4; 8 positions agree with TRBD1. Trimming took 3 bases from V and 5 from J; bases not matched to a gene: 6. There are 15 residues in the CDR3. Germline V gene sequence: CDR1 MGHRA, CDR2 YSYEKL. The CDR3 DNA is TGCGCCAGCAGCCAGATTCAGGGGGCGCAAAACATTCAGTACTTC. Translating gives CASSQIQGAQNIQYF.